This T cell receptor (beta chain) was documented in a study of regulatory T cells in long-lasting Graves disease. Findings and caveats of the study: Persistent disease showed a preference for TRBV28, TRBJ1-2 and TRBJ2-5. Analysis covered peripheral blood alone, not thyroid tissue. Persistent patients shared more public clonotypes (2,741) than newly diagnosed patients (over 900).

This clonotype has more than one count but fewer than ten. Its antigen is not known. The CDR3 has 14 amino acids. Germline V gene lookup returns CDR1 SGDLS and CDR2 YYNGEE. V shed 3 bases and J shed 7 bases, with 14 bases lying between them. Investigators prepared the TCR beta libraries by applying iRepertoire HTBI primers and Arm-PCR of CDR3 regions. TCRdb reanalysed the multiplex PCR reads using MiXCR and keeps one entry per CDR3 protein. The data contain roughly 610,000 distinct CDR3 sequences, 15% to 20% of them singletons. Noted time point: newly diagnosed GD, antithyroid drugs for less than 3 months. RNA extracted from PBMCs served as the sequencing template. This same sample was also part of a study on T cells in Graves' hyperthyroidism and ophthalmopathy.

The receptor comes from a woman aged 25 to 45 with Graves disease. This chain connects TRBV9 to TRBJ1-5; perhaps TRBD1 as D (6 bases). The sample was peripheral blood mononuclear cells (PBMCs), taken at new diagnosis, from a patient treated with antithyroid drugs. CDR3 protein: CASSGGGGGQPQHF. The CDR3 DNA is TGTGCCAGCAGCGGGGGCGGGGGCGGGCAGCCCCAGCATTTT.